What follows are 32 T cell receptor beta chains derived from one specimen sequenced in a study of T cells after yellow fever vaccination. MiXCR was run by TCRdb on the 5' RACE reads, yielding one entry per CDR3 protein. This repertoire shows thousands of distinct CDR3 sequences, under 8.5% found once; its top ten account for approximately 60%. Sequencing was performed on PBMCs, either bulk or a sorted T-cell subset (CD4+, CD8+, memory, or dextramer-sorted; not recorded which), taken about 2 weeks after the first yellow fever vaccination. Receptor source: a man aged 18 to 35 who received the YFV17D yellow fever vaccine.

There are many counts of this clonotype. CDR3 sequence (DNA): TGCGCCAGCAGCTTTACGGGGTTGGAGACCCAGTACTTC. Translating gives CASSFTGLETQYF. The chain is built from TRBV5-1 and TRBJ2-5, with D perhaps matching TRBD2 (5 bases). V was pared by 2 bases and J by 5 bases, with 10 bases between. Germline V gives CDR1 SGHRS, CDR2 YFSETQ. There are 13 residues in the CDR3.

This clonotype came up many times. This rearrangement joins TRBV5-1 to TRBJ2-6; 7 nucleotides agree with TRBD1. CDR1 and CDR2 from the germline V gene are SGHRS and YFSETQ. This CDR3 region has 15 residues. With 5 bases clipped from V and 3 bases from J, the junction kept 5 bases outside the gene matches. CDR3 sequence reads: CASRDRVVGANVLTF. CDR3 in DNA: TGCGCCAGCAGAGACAGGGTGGTTGGGGCCAACGTCCTGACTTTC.

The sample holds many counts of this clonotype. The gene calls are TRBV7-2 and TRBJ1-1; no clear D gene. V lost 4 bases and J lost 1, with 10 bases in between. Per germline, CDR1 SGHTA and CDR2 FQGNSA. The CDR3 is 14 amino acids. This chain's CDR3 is CASSSRAGNTEAFF. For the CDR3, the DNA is TGTGCCAGCAGCTCAAGGGCAGGGAACACTGAAGCTTTCTTT.

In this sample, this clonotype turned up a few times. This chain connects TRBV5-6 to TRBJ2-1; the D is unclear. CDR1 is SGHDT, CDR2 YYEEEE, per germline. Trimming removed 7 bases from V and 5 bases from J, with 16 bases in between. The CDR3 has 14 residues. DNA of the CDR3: TGTGCCAGCGGCCCCGGGCGACGGCACAATGAGCAGTTCTTC. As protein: CASGPGRRHNEQFF.

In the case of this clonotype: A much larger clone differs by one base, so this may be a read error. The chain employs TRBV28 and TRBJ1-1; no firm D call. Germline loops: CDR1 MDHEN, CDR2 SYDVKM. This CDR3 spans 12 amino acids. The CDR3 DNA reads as TGTGCCACCAGTTCCGCGAACACTGAAGCTTTCTTT. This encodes CATSSANTEAFF.

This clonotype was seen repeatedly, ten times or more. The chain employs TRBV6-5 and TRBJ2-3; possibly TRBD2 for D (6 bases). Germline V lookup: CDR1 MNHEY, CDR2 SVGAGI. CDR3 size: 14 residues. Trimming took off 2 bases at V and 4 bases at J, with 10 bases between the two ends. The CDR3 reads CASSYAGGADTQYF. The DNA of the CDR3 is TGTGCCAGCAGTTACGCCGGGGGAGCAGATACGCAGTATTTT.

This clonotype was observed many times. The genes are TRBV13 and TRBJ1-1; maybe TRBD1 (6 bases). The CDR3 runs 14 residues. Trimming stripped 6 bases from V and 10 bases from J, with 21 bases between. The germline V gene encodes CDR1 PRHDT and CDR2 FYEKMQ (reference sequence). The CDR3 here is CASRFGEGVSVAFF. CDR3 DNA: TGTGCCAGCAGGTTCGGGGAGGGGGTATCCGTAGCTTTCTTT.

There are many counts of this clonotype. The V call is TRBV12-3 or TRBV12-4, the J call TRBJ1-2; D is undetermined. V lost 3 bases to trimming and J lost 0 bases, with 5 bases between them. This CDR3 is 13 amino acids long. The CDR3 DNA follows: TGTGCCAGCAGTTTTACCTCTAACTATGGCTACACCTTC. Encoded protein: CASSFTSNYGYTF.

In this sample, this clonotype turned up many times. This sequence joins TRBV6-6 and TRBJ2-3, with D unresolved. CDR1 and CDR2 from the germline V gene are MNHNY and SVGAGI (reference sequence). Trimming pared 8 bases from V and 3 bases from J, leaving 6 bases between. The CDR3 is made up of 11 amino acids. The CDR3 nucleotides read TGTGCCAGCGATGCGACAGATACGCAGTATTTT. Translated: CASDATDTQYF.

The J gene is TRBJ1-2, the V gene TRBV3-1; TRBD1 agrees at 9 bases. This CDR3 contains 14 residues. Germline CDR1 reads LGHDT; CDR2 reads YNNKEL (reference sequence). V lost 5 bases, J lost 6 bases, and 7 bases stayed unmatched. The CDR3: CASSVHRDRDGYTF. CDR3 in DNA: TGTGCCAGCAGCGTCCACCGGGACAGGGATGGCTACACCTTC.

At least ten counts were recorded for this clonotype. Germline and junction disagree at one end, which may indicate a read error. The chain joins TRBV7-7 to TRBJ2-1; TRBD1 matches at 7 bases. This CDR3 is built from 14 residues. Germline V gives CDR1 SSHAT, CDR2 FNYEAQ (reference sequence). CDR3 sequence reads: CASSLGTVGDEQFF. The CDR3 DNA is TGTGCTAGCAGCTTAGGGACAGTGGGTGATGAGCAGTTCTTC.

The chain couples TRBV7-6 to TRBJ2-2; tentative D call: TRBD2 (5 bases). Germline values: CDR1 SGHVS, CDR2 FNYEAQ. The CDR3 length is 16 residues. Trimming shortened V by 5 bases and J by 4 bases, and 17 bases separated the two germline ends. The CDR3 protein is CASSRLTRRGTGELFF. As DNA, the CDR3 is TGTGCCAGCAGCCGCCTGACTCGACGGGGCACCGGGGAGCTGTTTTTT.

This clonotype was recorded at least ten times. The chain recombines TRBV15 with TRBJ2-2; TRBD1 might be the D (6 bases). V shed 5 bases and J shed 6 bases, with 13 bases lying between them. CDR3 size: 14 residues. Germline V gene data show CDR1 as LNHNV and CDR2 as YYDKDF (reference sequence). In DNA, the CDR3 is TGTGCCACCAGCGCCCAACAGGGAGCCGGGGAGCTGTTTTTT. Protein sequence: CATSAQQGAGELFF. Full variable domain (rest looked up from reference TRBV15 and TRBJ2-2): DAMVIQNPRYQVTQFGKPVTLSCSQTLNHNVMYWYQQKSSQAPKLLFHYYDKDFNNEADTPDNFQSRRPNTSFCFLDIRSPGLGDTAMYLCATSAQQGAGELFFGEGSRLTVL.

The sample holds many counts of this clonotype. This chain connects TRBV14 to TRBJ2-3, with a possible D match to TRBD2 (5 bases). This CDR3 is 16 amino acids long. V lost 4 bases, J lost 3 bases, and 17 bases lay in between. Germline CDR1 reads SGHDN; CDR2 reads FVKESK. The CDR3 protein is CASSPRIRGKTDTQYF. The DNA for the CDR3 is TGTGCCAGCAGCCCACGGATTCGGGGAAAGACAGATACGCAGTATTTT.

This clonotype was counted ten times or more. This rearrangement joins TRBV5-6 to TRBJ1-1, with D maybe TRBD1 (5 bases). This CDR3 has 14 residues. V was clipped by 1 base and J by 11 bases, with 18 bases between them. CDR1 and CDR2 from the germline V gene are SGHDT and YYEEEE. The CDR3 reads CASSLTVGDASAFF. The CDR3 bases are TGTGCCAGCAGCTTGACAGTGGGGGATGCTTCCGCTTTCTTT.

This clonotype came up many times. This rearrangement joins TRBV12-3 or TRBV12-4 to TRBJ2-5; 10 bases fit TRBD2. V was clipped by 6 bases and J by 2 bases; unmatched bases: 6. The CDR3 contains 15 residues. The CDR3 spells CASRPLAGAQETQYF. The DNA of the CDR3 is TGTGCCAGCAGGCCGCTAGCGGGGGCACAAGAGACCCAGTACTTC.

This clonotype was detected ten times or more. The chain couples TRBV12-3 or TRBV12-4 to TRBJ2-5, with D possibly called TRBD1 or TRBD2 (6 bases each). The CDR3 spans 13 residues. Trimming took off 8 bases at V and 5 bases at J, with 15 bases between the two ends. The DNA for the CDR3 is TGTGCCAGCGGTAGGGGGGAAGGGGAGACCCAGTACTTC. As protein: CASGRGEGETQYF.

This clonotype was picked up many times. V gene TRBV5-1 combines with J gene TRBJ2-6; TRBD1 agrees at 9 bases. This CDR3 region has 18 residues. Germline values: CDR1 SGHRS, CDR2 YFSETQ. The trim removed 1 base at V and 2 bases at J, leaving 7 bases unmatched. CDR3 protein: CASSLSPDRGAGANVLTF. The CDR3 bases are TGCGCCAGCAGCTTGTCCCCGGACAGGGGAGCTGGGGCCAACGTCCTGACTTTC. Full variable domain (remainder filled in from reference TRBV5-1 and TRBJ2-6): KAGVTQTPRYLIKTRGQQVTLSCSPISGHRSVSWYQQTPGQGLQFLFEYFSETQRNKGNFPGRFSGRQFSNSRSEMNVSTLELGDSALYLCASSLSPDRGAGANVLTFGAGSRLTVL.

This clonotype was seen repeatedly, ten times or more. Written as DNA, the CDR3 is TGTGCCAGCAGCCAAGATGGAGCCCTACAGGATTATAGCACAGATACGCAGTATTTT. This gives the protein CASSQDGALQDYSTDTQYF. The chain employs TRBV4-2 and TRBJ2-3; perhaps TRBD1 as D (5 bases). Deletions cut 0 bases from V and 0 bases from J, with 19 bases between. The germline gives CDR1 LGHNA, CDR2 YNFKEQ. The CDR3 runs 19 residues.

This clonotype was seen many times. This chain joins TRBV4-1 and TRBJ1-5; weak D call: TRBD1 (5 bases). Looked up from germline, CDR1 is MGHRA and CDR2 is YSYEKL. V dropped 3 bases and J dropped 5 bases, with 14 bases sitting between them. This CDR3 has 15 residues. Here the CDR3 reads CASSQGRDWDQPQHF. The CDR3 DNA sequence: TGCGCCAGCAGCCAGGGGCGGGACTGGGATCAGCCCCAGCATTTT.

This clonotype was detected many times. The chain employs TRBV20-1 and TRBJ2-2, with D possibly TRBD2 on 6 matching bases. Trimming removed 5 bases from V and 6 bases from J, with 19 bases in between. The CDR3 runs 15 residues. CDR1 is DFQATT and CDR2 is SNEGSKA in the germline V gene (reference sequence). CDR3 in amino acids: CSAAKTGTDAGELFF. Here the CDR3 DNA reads TGCAGTGCTGCGAAAACTGGGACTGACGCCGGGGAGCTGTTTTTT.

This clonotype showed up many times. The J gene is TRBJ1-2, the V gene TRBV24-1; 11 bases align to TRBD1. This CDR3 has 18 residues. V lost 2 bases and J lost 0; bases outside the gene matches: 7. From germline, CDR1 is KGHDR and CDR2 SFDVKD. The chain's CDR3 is CATSDSGQGAPTNYGYTF. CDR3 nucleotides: TGTGCCACCAGTGATTCCGGACAGGGGGCACCTACTAACTATGGCTACACCTTC.

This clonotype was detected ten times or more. CDR3 loop: CASTLRSGYDSPLHF. The CDR3 DNA is TGTGCCAGCACCCTAAGGTCCGGGTATGATTCACCCCTCCACTTT. V usage is TRBV27 and J usage is TRBJ1-6; no clear D. Germline values: CDR1 MNHEY, CDR2 SMNVEV (reference sequence). The CDR3 length is 15 residues. V was trimmed by 7 bases and J by 8 bases, leaving 18 bases between them.

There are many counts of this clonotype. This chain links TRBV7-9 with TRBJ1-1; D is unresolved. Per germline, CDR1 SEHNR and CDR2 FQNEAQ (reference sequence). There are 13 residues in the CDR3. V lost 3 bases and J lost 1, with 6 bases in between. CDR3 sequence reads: CASSFVPNTEAFF. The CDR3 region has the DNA TGTGCCAGCAGCTTCGTGCCGAACACTGAAGCTTTCTTT.

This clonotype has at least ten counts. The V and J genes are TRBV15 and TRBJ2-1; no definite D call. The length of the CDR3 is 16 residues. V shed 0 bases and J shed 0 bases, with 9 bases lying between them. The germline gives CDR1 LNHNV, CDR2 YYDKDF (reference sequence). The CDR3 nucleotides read TGTGCCACCAGCAGAGATATGCTGAGCTCCTACAATGAGCAGTTCTTC. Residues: CATSRDMLSSYNEQFF.

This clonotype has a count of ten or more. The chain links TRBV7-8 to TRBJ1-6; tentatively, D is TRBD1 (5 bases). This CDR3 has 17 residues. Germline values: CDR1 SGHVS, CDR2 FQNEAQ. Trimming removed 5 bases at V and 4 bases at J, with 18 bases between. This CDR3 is CASSPWGRGEYNSPLHF. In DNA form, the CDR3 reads TGTGCCAGCAGCCCCTGGGGCAGAGGGGAGTATAATTCACCCCTCCACTTT.

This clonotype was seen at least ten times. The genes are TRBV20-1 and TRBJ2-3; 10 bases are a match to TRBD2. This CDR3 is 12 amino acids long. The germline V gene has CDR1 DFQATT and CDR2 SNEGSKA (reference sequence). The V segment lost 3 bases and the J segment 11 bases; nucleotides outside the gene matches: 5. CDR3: CSASSGGHMQYF. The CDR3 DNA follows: TGCAGTGCTAGTAGCGGGGGGCATATGCAGTATTTT.

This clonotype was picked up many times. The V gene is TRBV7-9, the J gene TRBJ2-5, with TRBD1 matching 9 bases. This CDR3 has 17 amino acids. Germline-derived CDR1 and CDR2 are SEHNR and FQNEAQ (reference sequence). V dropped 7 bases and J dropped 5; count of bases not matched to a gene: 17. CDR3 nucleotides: TGTGCCAGCACACCGGGACAGGGCTTTGTTCGGCGGGAGACCCAGTACTTC. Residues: CASTPGQGFVRRETQYF. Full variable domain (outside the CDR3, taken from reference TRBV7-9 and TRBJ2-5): DTGVSQNPRHKITKRGQNVTFRCDPISEHNRLYWYRQTLGQGPEFLTYFQNEAQLEKSRLLSDRFSAERPKGSFSTLEIQRTEQGDSAMYLCASTPGQGFVRRETQYFGPGTRLLVL.

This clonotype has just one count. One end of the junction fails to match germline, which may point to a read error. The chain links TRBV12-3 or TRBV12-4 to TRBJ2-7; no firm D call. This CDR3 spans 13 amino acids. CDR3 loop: CARSLKMPFEQYF. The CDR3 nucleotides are TGTGCCAGGAGTTTAAAGATGCCCTTTGAGCAGTACTTC.

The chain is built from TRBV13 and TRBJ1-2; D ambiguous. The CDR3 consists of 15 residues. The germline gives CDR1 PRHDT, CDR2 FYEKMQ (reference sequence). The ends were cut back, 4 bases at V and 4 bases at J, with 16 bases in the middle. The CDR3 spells CASSSGLLFSYGYTF. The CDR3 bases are TGTGCCAGCAGCTCCGGACTCCTCTTCTCCTATGGCTACACCTTC. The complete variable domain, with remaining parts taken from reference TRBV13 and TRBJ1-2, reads AAGVIQSPRHLIKEKRETATLKCYPIPRHDTVYWYQQGPGQDPQFLISFYEKMQSDKGSIPDRFSAQQFSDYHSELNMSSLELGDSALYFCASSSGLLFSYGYTFGSGTRLTVV.

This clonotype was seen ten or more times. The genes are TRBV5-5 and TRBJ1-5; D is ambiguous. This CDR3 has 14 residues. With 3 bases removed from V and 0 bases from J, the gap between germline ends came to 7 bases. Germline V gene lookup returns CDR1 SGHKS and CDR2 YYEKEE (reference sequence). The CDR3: CASSSSSSNQPQHF. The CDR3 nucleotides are TGTGCCAGCAGCTCGTCGAGTAGCAATCAGCCCCAGCATTTT. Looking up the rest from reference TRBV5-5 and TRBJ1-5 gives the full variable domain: DAGVTQSPTHLIKTRGQQVTLRCSPISGHKSVSWYQQVLGQGPQFIFQYYEKEERGRGNFPDRFSARQFPNYSSELNVNALLLGDSALYLCASSSSSSNQPQHFGDGTRLSIL.

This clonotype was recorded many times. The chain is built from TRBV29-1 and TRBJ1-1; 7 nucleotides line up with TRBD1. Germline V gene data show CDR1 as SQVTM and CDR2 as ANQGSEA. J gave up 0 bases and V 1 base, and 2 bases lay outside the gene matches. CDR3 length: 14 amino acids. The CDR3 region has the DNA TGCAGCGTTGAAGTACAGGGGATGAACACTGAAGCTTTCTTT. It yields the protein CSVEVQGMNTEAFF.